This TCR beta chain was found in a study of radiation and T cells in renal cell carcinoma. Time point defined: baseline pretreatment blood. Regarding treatment: 15 Gy SBRT to primary tumor, nephrectomy 4 weeks later. This renal cell carcinoma was of the clear cell type. The CDR3 consists of 12 residues. CDR1 and CDR2 from the germline V gene are SGHNT and YYREEE (reference sequence). Trimming shortened V by 4 bases and J by 8 bases, and 12 bases separated the two germline ends. TCRdb's table, derived via immunoSEQ multiplex PCR, lists solely in-frame clones and lacks some. Of approximately 150,000 clones in the sample, about 88% were seen once.

The receptor was derived from a woman in her seventies with renal cell carcinoma. The specimen was blood, collected from a patient whose treatment included radiotherapy and nephrectomy. The chain employs TRBV5-4 and TRBJ1-2; D ambiguous. The DNA of the CDR3 is TGTGCCAGCAGCCAAACCCAAGGGGGCTACACCTTC. It codes for CASSQTQGGYTF.